The 26 T cell receptor beta chains below come from one sample, sequenced in a study of response to subunit inactivated influenza vaccine. From the RT-PCR reads, TCRdb called clonotypes with MiXCR, one entry per CDR3 protein. The repertoire has 600,000 to 850,000 distinct CDR3 sequences, approximately 15% of them found once; the top ten carry 7.5% to 8%. The source material was PBMCs from blood, sampled 14 to 15 days before vaccination. These receptors were taken from a man in his fifties or sixties who received an inactivated influenza vaccine.

This chain uses TRBV7-2 with TRBJ2-1; 11 bases agree with TRBD2. The CDR3 is 16 amino acids. CDR1 is SGHTA, CDR2 FQGNSA, per germline. V lost 7 bases, J lost 3 bases, and 8 bases stayed unmatched. This chain's CDR3 is CASKHASGGNYNEQFF. In DNA form, the CDR3 reads TGTGCCAGCAAGCACGCTAGCGGGGGGAACTACAATGAGCAGTTCTTC.

The chain links TRBV11-2 to TRBJ2-5, with D perhaps matching TRBD1 (6 bases). V gave up 5 bases and J gave up 7 bases, with 20 bases separating them. The CDR3 extends over 15 amino acids. Germline values: CDR1 SGHAT, CDR2 FQNNGV. CDR3 coding DNA: TGTGCCAGCAGCCCCACCACACAGGGTCGAGGGACCCAGTACTTC. Amino acid sequence: CASSPTTQGRGTQYF.

This chain joins TRBV29-1 and TRBJ2-3, with TRBD1 matching over 7 bases. From germline, CDR1 is SQVTM and CDR2 ANQGSEA. The CDR3 covers 14 residues. J lost 0 bases, V lost 7 bases, and 7 bases had no gene match. In nucleotides, the CDR3 is TGCAGCGCCCTGACAGGGTCTAGCACAGATACGCAGTATTTT. Protein: CSALTGSSTDTQYF.

The V and J genes are TRBV20-1 and TRBJ2-3, with 10 bases identical to TRBD2. The germline gives CDR1 DFQATT, CDR2 SNEGSKA (reference sequence). V gave up 1 base and J gave up 4 bases; unmatched junction bases: 5. The length of the CDR3 is 15 residues. CDR3 DNA sequence: TGCAGTGCTAGAGGGAGCGGGAGGGCCCCAGATACGCAGTATTTT. The encoded protein is CSARGSGRAPDTQYF.

This clonotype has a handful of counts. The chain is built from TRBV20-1 and TRBJ2-3; D could derive from TRBD1 or TRBD2 (5 bases each). Trimming removed 0 bases from V and 8 bases from J, with 18 bases in between. CDR3 length equals 15 residues. In germline, CDR1 is DFQATT, CDR2 SNEGSKA (reference sequence). CDR3 coding DNA: TGCAGTGCTAGAGACCCGGGACGGAGAACCTTTACGCAGTATTTT. Its protein is CSARDPGRRTFTQYF.

In its sample, this clonotype was seen many times. The gene calls are TRBV29-1 and TRBJ2-5; TRBD2 might be the D (6 bases). Germline CDR1 is SQVTM and CDR2 is ANQGSEA. The CDR3 runs to 13 residues. V dropped 4 bases and J dropped 2 bases, with 11 bases sitting between them. CDR3 sequence (DNA): TGCAGCGTTGGGGTTAGCGGACAAGAGACCCAGTACTTC. This gives the protein CSVGVSGQETQYF.

This chain connects TRBV29-1 to TRBJ1-1; unclear D gene. V was trimmed by 4 bases and J by 4 bases, leaving 10 bases between them. This CDR3 contains 12 residues. The germline V gene encodes CDR1 SQVTM and CDR2 ANQGSEA. The CDR3 reads CSVGFGSTEAFF. DNA for the CDR3: TGCAGCGTTGGTTTTGGGAGCACTGAAGCTTTCTTT.

This clonotype was seen ten or more times. The chain joins TRBV6-2 or TRBV6-3 to TRBJ2-1; TRBD2 matches 12 bases. Germline trimming cut 6 bases from V and 10 bases from J; bases unmatched to any gene: 4. Germline lookup yields CDR1 MNHEY and CDR2 SVGEGT. This CDR3 is 13 amino acids long. DNA of the CDR3: TGTGCCAGCAGGCTAGCGGGAGGGGGGGAGCAGTTCTTC. Protein sequence: CASRLAGGGEQFF.

The chain is built from TRBV6-5 and TRBJ2-7; D might be TRBD2 (6 bases). Germline-derived CDR1 and CDR2 are MNHEY and SVGAGI. V lost 3 bases to trimming and J lost 5 bases, with 17 bases between them. This CDR3 region has 15 residues. The DNA of the CDR3 is TGTGCCAGCAGTTATCCCTCCCAGGGCGGGGACGAGCAGTACTTC. Encoded protein: CASSYPSQGGDEQYF.

The gene calls are TRBV7-6 and TRBJ2-7; 8 nucleotides agree with TRBD2. The CDR3 contains 15 residues. Germline-derived CDR1 and CDR2 are SGHVS and FNYEAQ. Losses at the gene ends were 1 base for V and 5 bases for J; bases not matched to a gene: 7. This CDR3 reads CASSLERGPANEQYF. The DNA of the CDR3 is TGTGCCAGCAGCTTAGAGCGGGGGCCTGCCAACGAGCAGTACTTC.

The chain employs TRBV18 and TRBJ1-1; 12 nucleotides agree with TRBD1. This CDR3 is built from 15 residues. Trimming at V came to 1 base and at J to 6 bases, leaving 3 bases not matched to a gene. In germline, CDR1 is KGHSH, CDR2 LQKENI. CDR3 sequence reads: CASSPQGQGASEAFF. The CDR3 DNA is TGTGCCAGCTCACCACAGGGACAGGGGGCTTCTGAAGCTTTCTTT.

Comments on this clonotype: Possible read error: a much larger clone is one base away. The genes are TRBV5-4 and TRBJ1-4, with D perhaps matching TRBD1 (5 bases). Germline loops: CDR1 SGHNT, CDR2 YYREEE (reference sequence). The CDR3 runs to 15 residues. CDR3 in DNA: TGTGACAGCAGCTTTGCAGGGACCGCTAATGAAAAACTGTTTTTT. Its protein product is CDSSFAGTANEKLFF.

The V and J genes are TRBV15 and TRBJ2-1, with 8 bases identical to TRBD2. The CDR3 extends over 13 amino acids. With 8 bases clipped from V and 5 bases from J, the junction kept 5 bases outside the gene matches. CDR1 LNHNV and CDR2 YYDKDF come from the germline V gene (reference sequence). CDR3 sequence reads: CATWARGDNEQFF. CDR3 DNA: TGTGCCACCTGGGCGCGGGGGGACAATGAGCAGTTCTTC.

This rearrangement joins TRBV11-2 to TRBJ2-3; TRBD2 matches 12 bases. The CDR3 totals 17 residues. CDR1 and CDR2 (germline): SGHAT, FQNNGV. With 0 bases clipped from V and 8 bases from J, the junction kept 9 bases outside the gene matches. CDR3 protein: CASSLEDLAGGLVTQYF. The CDR3 DNA is TGTGCCAGCAGCTTAGAAGATCTAGCGGGGGGGCTAGTTACGCAGTATTTT.

This clonotype was seen more than once but under ten times. The chain carries TRBV11-2 and TRBJ2-1; 9 bases fit TRBD2. The trim removed 6 bases at V and 12 bases at J, leaving 18 bases unmatched. This CDR3 spans 16 amino acids. Germline lookup yields CDR1 SGHAT and CDR2 FQNNGV. CDR3 bases: TGTGCCAGCAGTCCGATCCCGGGACTAGCCTCTCTAGGGCAGTTCTTC. Translating it yields CASSPIPGLASLGQFF.

The rearrangement uses TRBV6-2 or TRBV6-3 and TRBJ2-1; D remains unclear. This CDR3 has 16 amino acids. Per the germline V gene, CDR1 is MNHEY and CDR2 is SVGEGT. The V end lost 5 bases, the J end lost 0 bases, and 14 bases lay between the germline ends. The DNA for the CDR3 is TGTGCCAGCAGTCCCCCCGCTCAGAGCTCCTACAATGAGCAGTTCTTC. This gives the protein CASSPPAQSSYNEQFF.

This clonotype was seen a few times. The rearrangement links TRBV7-9 to TRBJ2-5; perhaps TRBD1 as D (5 bases). CDR1 is SEHNR, CDR2 FQNEAQ, per germline (reference sequence). Trimming cost V 5 bases and J 1 base, with 11 bases left between them. The CDR3 extends over 14 amino acids. CDR3 sequence reads: CASSTPRVQETQYF. Here the CDR3 DNA reads TGTGCCAGCAGCACTCCCAGGGTCCAAGAGACCCAGTACTTC.

This clonotype came up a few times. This rearrangement joins TRBV24-1 to TRBJ2-5; D is possibly TRBD1 or TRBD2 (5 bases each). Between the trimmed V and J ends, which lost 9 bases and 5 bases, there was a span of 15 bases. CDR3 length: 13 residues. The germline CDR1 and CDR2 sequences are KGHDR and SFDVKD. The CDR3 region is CATAPTGRETQYF. In DNA form, the CDR3 reads TGTGCCACCGCGCCCACGGGGCGGGAGACCCAGTACTTC.

The rearrangement joins TRBV20-1 to TRBJ2-7; no clear D. CDR1 and CDR2 (germline): DFQATT, SNEGSKA (reference sequence). Trimming took 3 bases from V and 3 from J, leaving 21 bases between them. This CDR3 spans 16 amino acids. In DNA form, the CDR3 reads TGCAGTGCTAGCCAAATCGAACCCGCCCTATTCTACGAGCAGTACTTC. Its protein product is CSASQIEPALFYEQYF.

This clonotype was seen only a few times. This sequence joins TRBV7-2 and TRBJ2-1, with TRBD1 matching 7 bases. Germline V lookup: CDR1 SGHTA, CDR2 FQGNSA. V shed 2 bases and J 10 bases; nucleotides not matched to a gene: 8. The CDR3 loop spans 14 amino acids. The CDR3 DNA follows: TGTGCCAGCAGCTTACAACAGGGGCCCGACGAGCAGTTCTTC. This gives the protein CASSLQQGPDEQFF. Variable domain in full (rest from reference TRBV7-2 and TRBJ2-1): GAGVSQSPSNKVTEKGKDVELRCDPISGHTALYWYRQSLGQGLEFLIYFQGNSAPDKSGLPSDRFSAERTGGSVSTLTIQRTQQEDSAVYLCASSLQQGPDEQFFGPGTRLTVL.

The V gene is TRBV10-3, the J gene TRBJ2-1; TRBD2 agrees at 10 bases. The CDR3 totals 20 residues. The J segment lost 6 bases and the V segment lost 0 bases, leaving 17 bases of the junction unmatched. In germline, CDR1 is ENHRY, CDR2 SYGVKD. This chain's CDR3 is CAISESGASGGPGRSNEQFF. CDR3 DNA sequence: TGTGCCATCAGTGAGTCTGGGGCTAGCGGGGGTCCTGGTCGAAGCAATGAGCAGTTCTTC.

This clonotype has more than one count but fewer than ten. The CDR3 DNA reads TGCAGCACCGACAGGGGAGTTACTGAGGGTGAAGCTTTCTTT. Protein product: CSTDRGVTEGEAFF. The chain recombines TRBV29-1 with TRBJ1-1; TRBD1 agrees at 8 bases. CDR1 and CDR2 from the germline V gene are SQVTM and ANQGSEA. This CDR3 has 14 amino acids. Germline trimming cut 8 bases from V and 7 bases from J; bases unmatched to any gene: 15.

This clonotype was counted a few times. CDR3 residues: CASSLEVGGPNTGELFF. DNA of the CDR3: TGTGCCAGCAGCTTAGAAGTGGGAGGGCCAAACACCGGGGAGCTGTTTTTT. V is TRBV7-3 and J is TRBJ2-2; 7 nucleotides agree with TRBD2. Germline loops: CDR1 SGHTA, CDR2 FQGTGA. The CDR3 is 17 amino acids. Unmatched junction bases numbered 8, after V lost 2 bases and J lost 2 bases.

This clonotype was seen only a few times. The CDR3: CASSLAQDSPLHF. The CDR3 coding sequence is TGTGCCAGCAGTCTCGCCCAGGACTCACCCCTCCACTTT. The rearrangement joins TRBV6-1 to TRBJ1-6; no reliable D call. V was clipped by 5 bases and J by 10 bases, with 12 bases between them. Per the germline V gene, CDR1 is MNHNS and CDR2 is SASEGT. This CDR3 spans 13 amino acids.

Many counts were recorded for this clonotype. The chain is built from TRBV10-3 and TRBJ2-3, with D possibly being TRBD1 (6 bases). Germline V lookup: CDR1 ENHRY, CDR2 SYGVKD. V shed 6 bases and J shed 0 bases, with 13 bases lying between them. This CDR3 is 15 amino acids long. CDR3 DNA: TGTGCCATCAGGATACAGGGTGGAAGCACAGATACGCAGTATTTT. It yields the protein CAIRIQGGSTDTQYF.

The chain is built from TRBV20-1 and TRBJ2-7; weak D call: TRBD1 (5 bases). Germline loops: CDR1 DFQATT, CDR2 SNEGSKA (reference sequence). The CDR3 length is 15 residues. Trimming cost V 6 bases and J 6 bases, with 24 bases left between them. The CDR3 nucleotides are TGCAGTGCCAAACCCTGGCAAGGCAGGGTTATCGAGCAGTACTTC. Protein: CSAKPWQGRVIEQYF.